A single sample is the source of the 21 T cell receptor beta chains below, sequenced in a study of Ad26.COV2.S vaccination and SARS-CoV-2 variants. Stated treatment: 15 to 20 received Ad26.COV2.S at low or high dose, single or two shots; several received placebo; per-sample allocation not given. Samples analyzed were those drawn on day 63 after the first vaccine or placebo injection. The protocol was immunoSEQ multiplex PCR, while the TCRdb copy is restricted to in-frame clones and leaves out a portion. The data contain fewer than 400,000 clones, 88% of them singletons. The sample here was peripheral blood, taken in a trial of Ad26.COV2.S vaccine versus placebo. The receptors were gathered from a person aged 18 to 65 who received the Ad26.COV2.S COVID-19 vaccine or a placebo.

The chain carries TRBV29-1 and TRBJ2-1; 7 nucleotides agree with TRBD1. This CDR3 has 14 amino acids. CDR1 and CDR2 (germline): SQVTM, ANQGSEA. J lost 6 bases, V lost 7 bases, and 12 bases had no gene match. The CDR3 region is CSAEGGQAGNEQFF. CDR3 nucleotides: TGCAGCGCCGAAGGGGGCCAGGCTGGCAATGAGCAGTTCTTC.

V and J are TRBV3-1 (or the pseudogene TRBV3-2) and TRBJ2-3; maybe TRBD1 (6 bases). V lost 0 bases and J lost 6, with 13 bases in between. CDR3 length: 15 amino acids. Germline CDR1 reads LGHDT; CDR2 reads YNNKEL (reference sequence). CDR3 in amino acids: CASSQDPGDRDTQYF. CDR3 nucleotides: TGTGCCAGCAGCCAAGACCCAGGGGATAGGGATACGCAGTATTTT.

The chain uses TRBV5-1 and TRBJ1-1; D may be TRBD1 (5 bases). V was cut by 4 bases and J by 4 bases, with 17 bases left in between. From germline, CDR1 is SGHRS and CDR2 YFSETQ. This CDR3 has 15 residues. The CDR3 DNA follows: TGCGCCAGCAGCCTGGACGGTGGGGGAGGCACTGAAGCTTTCTTT. The encoded protein is CASSLDGGGGTEAFF.

The chain links TRBV6-6 to TRBJ1-1; the D is unclear. The CDR3 spans 13 residues. The V gene's germline CDR1 is MNHNY and CDR2 SVGAGI (reference sequence). The germline V and J ends were trimmed by 2 bases and 8 bases, with 12 bases remaining between them. The CDR3 reads CASSYETGREAFF. In DNA form, the CDR3 reads TGTGCCAGCAGTTACGAAACGGGCCGAGAAGCTTTCTTT.

The rearrangement joins TRBV27 to TRBJ1-1; 7 bases fit TRBD1. The germline V gene has CDR1 MNHEY and CDR2 SMNVEV (reference sequence). The V and J ends lost 1 base and 6 bases, in that order; junction bases with no gene match: 5. The CDR3 covers 14 residues. CDR3 sequence: CASSLFTGESEAFF. CDR3 DNA sequence: TGTGCCAGCAGTTTATTTACAGGGGAATCTGAAGCTTTCTTT.

The chain employs TRBV7-9 and TRBJ2-3; D is undetermined. Trimming shortened V by 0 bases and J by 2 bases, and 6 bases separated the two germline ends. The CDR3 length is 14 residues. The germline V gene has CDR1 SEHNR and CDR2 FQNEAQ (reference sequence). The CDR3 DNA is TGTGCCAGCAGCTTAGCAACGGCCACAGATACGCAGTATTTT. It encodes CASSLATATDTQYF. Full variable domain (remainder filled in from reference TRBV7-9 and TRBJ2-3): DTGVSQNPRHKITKRGQNVTFRCDPISEHNRLYWYRQTLGQGPEFLTYFQNEAQLEKSRLLSDRFSAERPKGSFSTLEIQRTEQGDSAMYLCASSLATATDTQYFGPGTRLTVL.

This clone has just one count. V usage is TRBV6-1 and J usage is TRBJ1-5, with 12 bases fitting TRBD1. The germline CDR1 and CDR2 sequences are MNHNS and SASEGT. The CDR3 has 17 residues. Trimming at V came to 4 bases and at J to 0 bases, leaving 4 bases not matched to a gene. Here the CDR3 DNA reads TGTGCCAGCAGTGGGGACAGGGGGCCTTATAGCAATCAGCCCCAGCATTTT. Residues: CASSGDRGPYSNQPQHF.

This rearrangement joins TRBV5-1 to TRBJ2-5, with 9 bases matching TRBD1. The CDR3 loop spans 15 amino acids. From germline, CDR1 is SGHRS and CDR2 YFSETQ. Trimming removed 1 base from V and 3 bases from J; junction bases left unmatched: 4. The DNA of the CDR3 is TGCGCCAGCAGCTTGACAGGGGGCCCCAAAGAGACCCAGTACTTC. Translation gives CASSLTGGPKETQYF.

The genes are TRBV7-8 and TRBJ2-2; TRBD1 agrees at 8 bases. V was clipped by 3 bases and J by 1 base; unmatched bases: 7. The CDR3 is 17 amino acids. CDR1 is SGHVS and CDR2 is FQNEAQ in the germline V gene. CDR3 DNA sequence: TGTGCCAGCAGCTTTGCCCCGGACAGGGAGAACACCGGGGAGCTGTTTTTT. Residues: CASSFAPDRENTGELFF.

This clone was counted between two and nine times. This rearrangement joins TRBV2 to TRBJ2-7, with 8 nucleotides matching TRBD1. Trimming at V came to 6 bases and at J to 7 bases, leaving 5 bases not matched to a gene. The CDR3 has 12 residues. CDR1 and CDR2 from the germline V gene are SNHLY and FYNNEI. CDR3 residues: CASSGQGWEQYF. The CDR3, as DNA: TGTGCCAGCAGCGGACAGGGTTGGGAGCAGTACTTC.

This clone is a singleton in its sample. The V and J genes are TRBV2 and TRBJ1-4; tentative D call: TRBD1 (5 bases). V was clipped by 3 bases and J by 7 bases, with 18 bases between them. CDR3 length: 16 residues. Germline lookup yields CDR1 SNHLY and CDR2 FYNNEI. Written as DNA, the CDR3 is TGTGCCAGCAGTGATTCCCCCGGGGGACCAGGTGAAAAACTGTTTTTT. It specifies CASSDSPGGPGEKLFF.

V gene TRBV9 combines with J gene TRBJ2-2, with D perhaps TRBD1 or TRBD2 (5 bases each). Germline V CDR1 and CDR2: SGDLS, YYNGEE. The CDR3 contains 14 residues. Deletions cut 6 bases from V and 6 bases from J, with 15 bases between. The CDR3 coding sequence is TGTGCCAGCACTCGACTAAGAGGGGCCGGGGAGCTGTTTTTT. It specifies CASTRLRGAGELFF.

V gene TRBV6-5 combines with J gene TRBJ2-1; D is perhaps TRBD2 (6 bases). This CDR3 contains 12 residues. CDR1 is MNHEY, CDR2 SVGAGI, per germline. V dropped 2 bases and J dropped 9 bases, with 8 bases sitting between them. DNA for the CDR3: TGTGCCAGCAGTTACAGGGGAGGTGAGCAGTTCTTC. Translation gives CASSYRGGEQFF.

This clone has a single count. The chain joins TRBV4-3 to TRBJ1-1; D gene uncertain. The V gene's germline CDR1 is LGHNA and CDR2 YSLEER. CDR3 length equals 13 residues. V shed 1 base and J shed 7 bases, with 10 bases lying between them. CDR3 loop: CASSQGSGHEAFF. The DNA of the CDR3 is TGCGCCAGCAGCCAAGGATCCGGGCATGAAGCTTTCTTT.

The chain links TRBV5-1 to TRBJ2-2; no definite D call. The CDR3 contains 13 residues. The V gene lost 4 bases and the J gene lost 5 bases, with 9 bases spanning the gap. Germline loops: CDR1 SGHRS, CDR2 YFSETQ. The CDR3 DNA sequence: TGCGCCAGCAGCCCTGACCCGACCGGGGAGCTGTTTTTT. It translates to CASSPDPTGELFF.

The chain uses TRBV7-8 and TRBJ2-7; D not certain. The CDR3 extends over 14 amino acids. Germline assignment: CDR1 SGHVS and CDR2 FQNEAQ. Trimming left V 3 bases short and J 0 bases short, with 9 bases between. CDR3 nucleotide sequence: TGTGCCAGCAGCTTGACCCAGAGCTCCTACGAGCAGTACTTC. It translates to CASSLTQSSYEQYF.

This clone occurred once. Other DNA sequences of this sample code for an identical CDR3. The chain carries TRBV18 and TRBJ1-3, with unresolved D. The CDR3 contains 14 residues. Trimming removed 1 base from V and 1 base from J, with 5 bases in between. The V gene's germline CDR1 is KGHSH and CDR2 LQKENI. CDR3 nucleotide sequence: TGTGCCAGCTCACCACTAGGGTCTGGAAACACCATATATTTT. It is translated as CASSPLGSGNTIYF.

The chain uses TRBV2 and TRBJ1-5, with D unclear. The ends were cut back, 7 bases at V and 6 bases at J, with 13 bases in the middle. This CDR3 spans 13 amino acids. Germline lookup yields CDR1 SNHLY and CDR2 FYNNEI. CDR3 in amino acids: CASNSGGGQPQHF. CDR3 nucleotide sequence: TGTGCCAGCAATTCCGGAGGCGGTCAGCCCCAGCATTTT.

This chain connects TRBV2 to TRBJ1-6; 7 nucleotides align to TRBD1. Germline V gene sequence: CDR1 SNHLY, CDR2 FYNNEI. Trimming cost V 5 bases and J 7 bases; bases outside gene matches: 5. This CDR3 is 14 amino acids long. CDR3 sequence (DNA): TGTGCCAGCAGTCTCACAGGGGTAAATTCACCCCTCCACTTT. Its protein product is CASSLTGVNSPLHF.

V usage is TRBV5-4 and J usage is TRBJ2-3; D gene uncertain. Trimming took 4 bases from V and 6 from J, leaving 15 bases between them. CDR1 and CDR2 (germline): SGHNT, YYREEE (reference sequence). CDR3 length equals 14 residues. The CDR3 here is CASSPEIALDTQYF. The DNA for the CDR3 is TGTGCCAGCAGCCCGGAAATAGCACTGGATACGCAGTATTTT.

This sequence joins TRBV6-1 and TRBJ1-2; the D gene is possibly TRBD1 (5 bases). CDR3 length: 16 residues. V lost 2 bases and J lost 4, with 17 bases in between. CDR1 and CDR2 from the germline V gene are MNHNS and SASEGT. CDR3 sequence: CASSETSGSRIYGYTF. CDR3 coding DNA: TGTGCCAGCAGTGAAACTTCAGGGAGCAGGATCTATGGCTACACCTTC.